The 11 T cell receptor beta chains listed next were all sequenced from one sample in a study of T cell repertoires in cytomegalovirus infection. Each CDR3 protein is one row after TCRdb ran MiXCR on the reads. Here the sample spans fewer than 1,000,000 distinct CDR3 sequences, roughly 31% being singletons. These receptors' targets are unknown. Material: cultured CD8+ T cells from PBMCs, obtained from culture after CMV antigen stimulation. Receptors originate from a human donor in good health (CMV status not recorded). Some clones in this sample may be carry-over from other donors' samples.

V is TRBV5-8 and J is TRBJ2-2, with D possibly matching TRBD1 (7 bases). This CDR3 has 16 residues. Germline lookup yields CDR1 SGHTS and CDR2 YDEGEE. Trimming cost V 3 bases and J 1 base, with 13 bases left between them. The CDR3, as DNA: TGTGCCAGCAGCTACAGGGGCGGGAAGAACACCGGGGAGCTGTTTTTT. It is translated as CASSYRGGKNTGELFF.

The chain has TRBV7-6 and TRBJ1-3, with D uncertain. Trimming shortened V by 2 bases and J by 4 bases, and 12 bases separated the two germline ends. Per the germline V gene, CDR1 is SGHVS and CDR2 is FNYEAQ. The CDR3 loop spans 15 amino acids. The CDR3 loop is CASSLSAVGGNTIYF. For the CDR3, the DNA is TGTGCCAGCAGCTTATCTGCGGTGGGGGGAAACACCATATATTTT.

The J gene is TRBJ2-3, the V gene TRBV5-6; a weak D match, TRBD1 (7 bases). In germline, CDR1 is SGHDT, CDR2 YYEEEE. With 1 base removed from V and 4 bases from J, the gap between germline ends came to 13 bases. The CDR3 is 15 residues long. The CDR3 bases are TGTGCCAGCAGCTTGCAGGGGGGCTTGGCAGATACGCAGTATTTT. Translated, it gives CASSLQGGLADTQYF.

The V call is TRBV29-1, the J call TRBJ2-5; D gene unclear. Germline V CDR1 and CDR2: SQVTM, ANQGSEA. Trimming cost V 0 bases and J 9 bases, with 14 bases left between them. The CDR3 loop spans 13 amino acids. In nucleotides, the CDR3 is TGCAGCGTTGAAGACTCGGTTATAGATGCCCAGTACTTC. It is translated as CSVEDSVIDAQYF.

This clonotype was seen repeatedly, ten times or more. The V call is TRBV7-8, the J call TRBJ1-4; D unresolved. The ends were cut back, 5 bases at V and 3 bases at J, with 4 bases in the middle. CDR3 size: 12 residues. From germline, CDR1 is SGHVS and CDR2 FQNEAQ. The CDR3 DNA is TGTGCCAGCAGCCCCTCTAATGAAAAACTGTTTTTT. Protein product: CASSPSNEKLFF.

The chain carries TRBV7-9 and TRBJ2-7; TRBD2 aligns across 7 bases. The CDR3 loop spans 13 amino acids. The junction had 7 bases not matched to a gene; V was cut back by 10 bases and J by 1 base. Germline V gene sequence: CDR1 SEHNR, CDR2 FQNEAQ (reference sequence). The CDR3 bases are TGTGCCATCCGAGGCGGGGGATCCTACGAGCAGTACTTC. This codes for CAIRGGGSYEQYF.

This clonotype was counted only a few times. The chain combines TRBV7-9 with TRBJ1-2; D perhaps matches TRBD1 (6 bases). CDR1 and CDR2 from the germline V gene are SEHNR and FQNEAQ (reference sequence). CDR3 length: 14 amino acids. Trimming took off 4 bases at V and 3 bases at J, with 12 bases between the two ends. CDR3 bases: TGTGCCAGCAGCTCAACAGGGTATGACTATGGCTACACCTTC. It is translated as CASSSTGYDYGYTF.

The CDR3 here is CASRGSLTGGTEAFF. The CDR3 nucleotides read TGTGCCAGCAGGGGATCCCTAACGGGGGGCACTGAAGCTTTCTTT. This chain uses TRBV27 with TRBJ1-1; tentatively, D is TRBD1 (5 bases). The V end was cut by 6 bases, the J end by 4 bases, with 18 bases between. CDR1 is MNHEY, CDR2 SMNVEV, per germline (reference sequence). There are 15 residues in the CDR3.

In its sample, this clonotype was seen a few times. The rearrangement uses TRBV6-1 and TRBJ1-2, with a possible D match to TRBD1 (5 bases). The germline V and J ends were trimmed by 8 bases and 8 bases, with 24 bases remaining between them. The CDR3 is made up of 15 amino acids. Germline CDR1 MNHNS, CDR2 SASEGT. CDR3 residues: CASQERRRGDWGYTF. CDR3 nucleotides: TGTGCCAGCCAGGAGAGGAGGAGGGGCGATTGGGGCTACACCTTC.

This clonotype was found many times. The V gene is TRBV7-2, the J gene TRBJ2-1; 10 nucleotides agree with TRBD1. CDR3 length equals 15 residues. Trimming at V came to 2 bases and at J to 7 bases, leaving 5 bases not matched to a gene. From germline, CDR1 is SGHTA and CDR2 FQGNSA. The DNA of the CDR3 is TGTGCCAGCAGCTTATTGGGGACAGGGGTTAATGAGCAGTTCTTC. Amino acid sequence: CASSLLGTGVNEQFF.

The chain uses TRBV12-5 and TRBJ2-1; the match to TRBD2 covers 9 bases. This CDR3 contains 14 residues. Germline-derived CDR1 and CDR2 are LGHNT and FRNRAP. Unmatched junction bases numbered 5, after V lost 6 bases and J lost 5 bases. CDR3 DNA: TGTGCTAGTGGGGGCGGGGGGGCCCACAATGAGCAGTTCTTC. Amino acid sequence: CASGGGGAHNEQFF.